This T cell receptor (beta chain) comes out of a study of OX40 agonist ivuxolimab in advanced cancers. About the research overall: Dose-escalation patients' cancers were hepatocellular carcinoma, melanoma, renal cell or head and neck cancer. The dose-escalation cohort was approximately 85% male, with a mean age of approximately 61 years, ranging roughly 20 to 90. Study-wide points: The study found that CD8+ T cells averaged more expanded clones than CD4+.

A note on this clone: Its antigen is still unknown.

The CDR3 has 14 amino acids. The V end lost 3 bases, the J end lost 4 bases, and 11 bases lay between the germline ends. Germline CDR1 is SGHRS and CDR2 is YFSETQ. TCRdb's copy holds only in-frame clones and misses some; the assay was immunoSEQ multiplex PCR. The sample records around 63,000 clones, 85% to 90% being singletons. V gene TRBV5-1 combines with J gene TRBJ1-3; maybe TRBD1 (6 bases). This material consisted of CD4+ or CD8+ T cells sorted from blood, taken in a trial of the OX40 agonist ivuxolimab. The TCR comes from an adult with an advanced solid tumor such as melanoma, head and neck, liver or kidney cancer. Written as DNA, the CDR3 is TGCGCCAGCAGCTCGGGACAAAGAGGAAACACCATATATTTT. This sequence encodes CASSSGQRGNTIYF. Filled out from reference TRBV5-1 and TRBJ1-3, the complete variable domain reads KAGVTQTPRYLIKTRGQQVTLSCSPISGHRSVSWYQQTPGQGLQFLFEYFSETQRNKGNFPGRFSGRQFSNSRSEMNVSTLELGDSALYLCASSSGQRGNTIYFGEGSWLTVV.